The clone carrying this TCR beta chain was counted only a few times. Antigen unknown. After isolation, RNA underwent reverse transcription to generate cDNA as the sequencing template. Sequenced by immunoSEQ multiplex PCR; TCRdb stores in-frame clones only, minus some. The sample lists 250,000 to 300,000 clones, 58% seen once, with around 1.8% in the top ten. This record belongs to a study of CD8+ T cells in alopecia areata. Study-level results: Tofacitinib yielded significantly lower scalp clonality and fewer expanded CD8+ clones among the top 100.

The CDR3 is 11 residues long. CDR1 and CDR2 (germline): MDHEN, SYDVKM. Trimming stripped 3 bases from V and 10 bases from J, with 10 bases between. Treatment: oral pan-JAK inhibitor, 5-10 mg twice daily. This sequence was found in a human donor with alopecia areata. Sequenced here: CD4+ T cells sorted from blood, sampled at week 24, from a patient treated with tofacitinib. This chain uses TRBV28 with TRBJ2-7; maybe TRBD1 (5 bases). CDR3 sequence reads: CASSLGHTQYF. The CDR3, as DNA: TGTGCCAGCAGTTTGGGGCACACTCAGTACTTC.